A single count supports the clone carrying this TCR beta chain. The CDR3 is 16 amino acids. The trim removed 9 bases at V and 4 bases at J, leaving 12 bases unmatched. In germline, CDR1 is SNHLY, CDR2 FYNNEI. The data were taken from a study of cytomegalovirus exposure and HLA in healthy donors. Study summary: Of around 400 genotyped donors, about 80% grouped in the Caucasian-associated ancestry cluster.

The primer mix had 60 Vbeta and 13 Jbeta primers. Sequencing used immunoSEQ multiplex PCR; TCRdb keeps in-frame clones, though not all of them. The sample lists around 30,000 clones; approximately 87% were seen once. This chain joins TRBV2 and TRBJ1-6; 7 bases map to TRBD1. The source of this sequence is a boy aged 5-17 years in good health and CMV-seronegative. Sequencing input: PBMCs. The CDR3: CASLYPGQSYNSPLHF. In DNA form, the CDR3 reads TGTGCCAGTCTCTATCCGGGACAGTCTTATAATTCACCCCTCCACTTT.